Listed below are T cell receptor beta chains from one sample, sequenced in a study of control samples from healthy donors and cancer patients. The assay was immunoSEQ multiplex PCR, and TCRdb's table has in-frame clones only and misses some. The sample carries fewer than 200,000 clones, 90% to 95% recorded once. Sequencing used blood. The receptors come from a woman between 55 and 75 years old in good health. Both conserved end residues are part of each CDR3. A row's size may be missing; if present it is once, few, many or a size class.

cdr3_aa clone_size j_call v_call
CASSPPGPGGGELFF once TRBJ2-2 TRBV3-1/TRBV3-2
CAWRAGAYNQPQHF . TRBJ1-5 TRBV30
CASRGGGAGETQYF . TRBJ2-5 TRBV6-6
CASSSGLGYGYTF . TRBJ1-2 TRBV12-3/TRBV12-4
CASSLLSGQGTGNTIYF . TRBJ1-3 TRBV5-1
CASTSGYNEQFF . TRBJ2-1 TRBV28
CASSVDGQALEAFF . TRBJ1-1 TRBV9
CASRGQGSNTEAFF . TRBJ1-1 TRBV2
CASSLIGHENQPQHF . TRBJ1-5 TRBV7-9
CAWSVLAGGSNEQFF . TRBJ2-1 TRBV30
CASSLAGLDYGYTF . TRBJ1-2 TRBV7-2
CASSSLVFNQPQHF . TRBJ1-5 TRBV7-2
CASSAGQRPYGYTF . TRBJ1-2 TRBV5-6
CASSYSRGTGPTDTQYF . TRBJ2-3 TRBV6-2/TRBV6-3
CASSQGYGYTF . TRBJ1-2 TRBV3-1/TRBV3-2
CAWGPSTDTQYF . TRBJ2-3 TRBV30